The source of this T cell receptor beta chain is a study of CD8 T cells in ankylosing spondylitis. Study-wide results and limits: Earlier reports found some motif variants in synovial fluid and blood in reactive arthritis. It appeared that ankylosing spondylitis blood was characterized by a TCR beta motif of several highly homologous variants.

Quantitative molecular-barcoded 5'-RACE generated the TCR beta libraries. TCRdb analysed the 5' RACE reads with MiXCR anew, one entry per CDR3 protein. Of a few hundred thousand distinct CDR3 sequences listed, around 24% were seen once; the top ten hold about 17%. The V gene lost 6 bases and the J gene lost 0 bases, with 12 bases spanning the gap. The CDR3 is 16 amino acids. Germline-derived CDR1 and CDR2 are MGHDK and SYGVNS. This clonotype was counted only a few times. What it binds is not known. Sample: blood, either unsorted or a sorted T cell fraction (not recorded which). The sequence was obtained from a male donor with ankylosing spondylitis. The chain employs TRBV25-1 and TRBJ2-6, with D unresolved. Written as DNA, the CDR3 is TGTGCCAGCAGCAAAAACATCCACTCTGGGGCCAACGTCCTGACTTTC. This codes for CASSKNIHSGANVLTF.